The clone carrying this T cell receptor (beta chain) was counted ten times or more. Its target is not known. The treatment here: PENTA 11 planned treatment interruption arm or continuous ART arm. The data stem from a study of HIV-infected children after antiretroviral therapy interruption. Study details: Most children had recorded EBV and CMV exposure.

CDR1 and CDR2 from the germline V gene are LNHDA and SQIVND (reference sequence). V was cut by 7 bases and J by 0 bases, with 27 bases left in between. There are 19 residues in the CDR3. Unique molecular identifiers were included in an RNA-based 3' RACE TCR library. TCRdb independently ran MiXCR on the 3' RACE reads; one entry per CDR3 protein. The data hold about 40,000 distinct CDR3 sequences, with about 7% observed a single time. Study-wide results and caveats: Naive CD4+ Gini coefficient rose by interruption end, suggesting clonal expansion.

The sequence was collected from a pool of human donors with HIV. This material consisted of CD45RA+ CD4+ T cells from PBMCs, pooled from several time points, taken from a donor given antiretroviral therapy, either interrupted or continuous. The subset here: naive CD4+ CD45RA+ CD45RO- T cells. The V and J genes are TRBV19 and TRBJ1-1, with D possibly being TRBD1 (5 bases). CDR3 residues: CASTTSRRRDLLMNTEAFF. The CDR3, as DNA: TGTGCCAGTACAACCAGCCGGAGGAGGGACCTCTTAATGAACACTGAAGCTTTCTTT. The variable domain in full, with the rest retrieved from reference TRBV19 and TRBJ1-1, is DGGITQSPKYLFRKEGQNVTLSCEQNLNHDAMYWYRQDPGQGLRLIYYSQIVNDFQKGDIAEGYSVSREKKESFPLTVTSAQKNPTAFYLCASTTSRRRDLLMNTEAFFGQGTRLTVV.